The entry below describes one TCR beta chain. The antigen remains unidentified. This specimen belongs to a study of graft-versus-host responses after intestinal transplantation. Across the study: Transplantation in recipients was multivisceral, liver-intestinal, or isolated intestinal. Every transplant recipient was induced with anti-thymocyte globulin, then maintained on tacrolimus and steroids for 2 to 4 years.

Assay used: immunoSEQ multiplex PCR; TCRdb lists only in-frame clones, some missing. The sample lists 65,000 to 90,000 clones, roughly 92% occurring once. Trimming shortened V by 4 bases and J by 2 bases, and 17 bases separated the two germline ends. Germline V gives CDR1 MNHEY, CDR2 SMNVEV (reference sequence). The CDR3 runs to 16 residues. General observations from the study: GvH clones were found in recipient marrow; some appeared first in ileum or blood.

The V gene is TRBV27, the J gene TRBJ1-1; weak D call: TRBD1 (5 bases). This TCR was recovered from a human donor who was the organ donor for an intestinal transplant. The source was unstimulated CD8+ T cells sorted from spleen or lymph node cells, collected before transplant. The CDR3 coding sequence is TGTGCCAGCAGTTCGCGGGGTGGCAGGGCCAACACTGAAGCTTTCTTT. It encodes CASSSRGGRANTEAFF.